Listed below are T cell receptor beta chains from one sample, sequenced in a study of blood T cell repertoires in COVID-19. Clones were read by immunoSEQ multiplex PCR, and TCRdb kept only the in-frame ones, dropping some. The table includes hundreds of thousands of clones, roughly 80% detected once. Specimen: peripheral blood. Receptor source: a woman older than 75 with acute or convalescent COVID-19. Both conserved end residues are part of each CDR3. The D gene is left open where the match is weak. Clone size is given for some rows only: seen once, a few or many times, or a class if the clone is expanded.

CDR3 DNA: TGTGCCAGCAGTTTAGGGGCCGGGACAGTGACCTGGCCCCAGCATTTT; CDR3 protein: CASSLGAGTVTWPQHF; D gene: TRBD1; clone size: once; V gene: TRBV27; J gene: TRBJ1-5
CDR3 DNA: TGCGCCAGCAGCCCAGACGGACAGGCCACAGATACGCAGTATTTT; CDR3 protein: CASSPDGQATDTQYF; D gene: TRBD1; clone size: -; V gene: TRBV5-1; J gene: TRBJ2-3
CDR3 DNA: TGTGCCAGCAGCTCGACCTCAGGGGGCTATGGCTACACCTTC; CDR3 protein: CASSSTSGGYGYTF; D gene: TRBD1; clone size: -; V gene: TRBV7-2; J gene: TRBJ1-2
CDR3 DNA: TGTGCCAGCAGCTTAGGTCCAGGGGGTACCTCCAGCTACACCTTC; CDR3 protein: CASSLGPGGTSSYTF; D gene: TRBD1; clone size: -; V gene: TRBV7-6; J gene: TRBJ1-2
CDR3 DNA: TGTGCCAGCAGCTTAGTGCCAGGGAAAGAGCCCCAGCATTTT; CDR3 protein: CASSLVPGKEPQHF; D gene: -; clone size: -; V gene: TRBV7-2; J gene: TRBJ1-5
CDR3 DNA: TGCGCCAGCAGCAATGCACGGGGACAAGGAAACACCATATATTTT; CDR3 protein: CASSNARGQGNTIYF; D gene: -; clone size: -; V gene: TRBV5-1; J gene: TRBJ1-3
CDR3 DNA: TGTGCCAGCAGCGTAGTAGCGGCGGGGGGACAAGAGACCCAGTACTTC; CDR3 protein: CASSVVAAGGQETQYF; D gene: TRBD2; clone size: once; V gene: TRBV9; J gene: TRBJ2-5
CDR3 DNA: TGTGCCAGCAGTGTTCGGAACACTGAAGCTTTCTTT; CDR3 protein: CASSVRNTEAFF; D gene: -; clone size: -; V gene: TRBV2; J gene: TRBJ1-1
CDR3 DNA: TGTGCCATCAGTGAGTTCGAGGGGACATCTAGCAATCAGCCCCAGCATTTT; CDR3 protein: CAISEFEGTSSNQPQHF; D gene: -; clone size: -; V gene: TRBV10-3; J gene: TRBJ1-5
CDR3 DNA: TGTGCCAGCAGCCAAGTAGGGGGATGGGACACTGAAGCTTTCTTT; CDR3 protein: CASSQVGGWDTEAFF; D gene: -; clone size: -; V gene: TRBV4-2; J gene: TRBJ1-1
CDR3 DNA: TGTGCCAGCAGCTCACAGGGGGCCCCTAATGAAAAACTGTTTTTT; CDR3 protein: CASSSQGAPNEKLFF; D gene: TRBD1; clone size: -; V gene: TRBV7-9; J gene: TRBJ1-4
CDR3 DNA: TGCAGTGCCAGGAGGAATTCACCCCTCCACTTT; CDR3 protein: CSARRNSPLHF; D gene: -; clone size: -; V gene: TRBV20-1; J gene: TRBJ1-6
CDR3 DNA: TGTGCCAGCAGTTTACAGGGGCAGGGCTACACCTTC; CDR3 protein: CASSLQGQGYTF; D gene: -; clone size: once; V gene: TRBV12-3/TRBV12-4; J gene: TRBJ1-2
CDR3 DNA: TGTGCCATCAGTGACGGACAGGGATACAATGAGCAGTTCTTC; CDR3 protein: CAISDGQGYNEQFF; D gene: TRBD1; clone size: few; V gene: TRBV10-3; J gene: TRBJ2-1
CDR3 DNA: TGTGCCATCAGTGAAACGACTAGCGGGGGGAGAGATACGCAGTATTTT; CDR3 protein: CAISETTSGGRDTQYF; D gene: TRBD2; clone size: -; V gene: TRBV10-3; J gene: TRBJ2-3
CDR3 DNA: TGTGCCAGCAGTTTGCTAGCGGGGAACACAGATACGCAGTATTTT; CDR3 protein: CASSLLAGNTDTQYF; D gene: TRBD2; clone size: -; V gene: TRBV28; J gene: TRBJ2-3
CDR3 DNA: TGTGCCACCAGTGACAACCCGGGACAGGGCTACGAGCAGTACTTC; CDR3 protein: CATSDNPGQGYEQYF; D gene: TRBD1; clone size: -; V gene: TRBV24-1; J gene: TRBJ2-7
CDR3 DNA: TGTGCCAGCAGCTTAGAAGGTCGAGGATACAATGAGCAGTTCTTC; CDR3 protein: CASSLEGRGYNEQFF; D gene: -; clone size: -; V gene: TRBV11-2; J gene: TRBJ2-1
CDR3 DNA: TGTGCCAGCAGTTATCTCACTGAAGCTTTCTTT; CDR3 protein: CASSYLTEAFF; D gene: -; clone size: -; V gene: TRBV6-5; J gene: TRBJ1-1
CDR3 DNA: TGTGCCAGCAGAACTCGAAGAGGGGGTGCGTCGGATGAAGCTTTCTTT; CDR3 protein: CASRTRRGGASDEAFF; D gene: -; clone size: -; V gene: TRBV28; J gene: TRBJ1-1
CDR3 DNA: TGCGCCAGCAGCTTGGCCTCTGGCCAGTTTCCGCCAACTAATGAAAAACTGTTTTTT; CDR3 protein: CASSLASGQFPPTNEKLFF; D gene: -; clone size: -; V gene: TRBV5-1; J gene: TRBJ1-4
CDR3 DNA: TGTGCCACCAGCAGAGGCGACAGTACGGTCTCTGGAAACACCATATATTTT; CDR3 protein: CATSRGDSTVSGNTIYF; D gene: -; clone size: -; V gene: TRBV15; J gene: TRBJ1-3
CDR3 DNA: TGTGCCAGCAGCTTAGGCCCCGACACAGTACGATACCAAGAGACCCAGTACTTC; CDR3 protein: CASSLGPDTVRYQETQYF; D gene: -; clone size: -; V gene: TRBV7-9; J gene: TRBJ2-5
CDR3 DNA: TGTGCCAGCAGTTTAACCGGGTATGGCTACACCTTC; CDR3 protein: CASSLTGYGYTF; D gene: -; clone size: -; V gene: TRBV28; J gene: TRBJ1-2
CDR3 DNA: TGTGCCAGCAGCGCCGGGACAGGGGGTCAGCCCCAGCATTTT; CDR3 protein: CASSAGTGGQPQHF; D gene: TRBD1; clone size: -; V gene: TRBV9; J gene: TRBJ1-5
CDR3 DNA: TGTGCCAGCAGTGGAGGTGTGGTTAATGAAAAACTGTTTTTT; CDR3 protein: CASSGGVVNEKLFF; D gene: -; clone size: -; V gene: TRBV2; J gene: TRBJ1-4
CDR3 DNA: TGCGCCAGCAGCTTGGACGCAGGGAAAATCACTGAAGCTTTCTTT; CDR3 protein: CASSLDAGKITEAFF; D gene: -; clone size: -; V gene: TRBV5-1; J gene: TRBJ1-1
CDR3 DNA: TGTGCCAGCAGTAGCAGGGGCATCTCCTACGAGCAGTACTTC; CDR3 protein: CASSSRGISYEQYF; D gene: -; clone size: -; V gene: TRBV27; J gene: TRBJ2-7
CDR3 DNA: TGTGCCAGTGGGACAGGGTTAAGGGATGAGCAGTTCTTC; CDR3 protein: CASGTGLRDEQFF; D gene: TRBD1; clone size: -; V gene: TRBV19; J gene: TRBJ2-1
CDR3 DNA: TGTGCCAGCAGCGTAGGAGGGTTTAGAGGCACTGAAGCTTTCTTT; CDR3 protein: CASSVGGFRGTEAFF; D gene: -; clone size: -; V gene: TRBV9; J gene: TRBJ1-1
CDR3 DNA: TGTGCCATCAGTACAGGGGAAAGTCAGCCCCAGCATTTT; CDR3 protein: CAISTGESQPQHF; D gene: TRBD1; clone size: -; V gene: TRBV10-3; J gene: TRBJ1-5
CDR3 DNA: TGTGCCAGCAGCGTAGCTTCGGGACAGGGCAACTATGGCTACACCTTC; CDR3 protein: CASSVASGQGNYGYTF; D gene: TRBD1; clone size: -; V gene: TRBV9; J gene: TRBJ1-2
CDR3 DNA: TGTGCCAGCTCACCCCGGAGTTACGAGCAGTACTTC; CDR3 protein: CASSPRSYEQYF; D gene: -; clone size: -; V gene: TRBV18; J gene: TRBJ2-7
CDR3 DNA: TGTGCCAGTAGTATCGGGGGTGGGGAACCCCAGCATTTT; CDR3 protein: CASSIGGGEPQHF; D gene: -; clone size: few; V gene: TRBV19; J gene: TRBJ1-5
CDR3 DNA: TGTGCCAGCAGCTTAGGTCATCGGTCAGGTGCCTTGAACACTGAAGCTTTCTTT; CDR3 protein: CASSLGHRSGALNTEAFF; D gene: -; clone size: -; V gene: TRBV5-4; J gene: TRBJ1-1
CDR3 DNA: TGTGCCAGCCGGACATTCATGAACACTGAAGCTTTCTTT; CDR3 protein: CASRTFMNTEAFF; D gene: -; clone size: few; V gene: TRBV25-1; J gene: TRBJ1-1
CDR3 DNA: TGTGCCAGCAGCCGGGCAGGGGGGCAAGAGACCCAGTACTTC; CDR3 protein: CASSRAGGQETQYF; D gene: -; clone size: -; V gene: TRBV3-1/TRBV3-2; J gene: TRBJ2-5
CDR3 DNA: TGCGCCAGCAGTGACTCAACAGGGGCTGCGCATTCACCCCTCCACTTT; CDR3 protein: CASSDSTGAAHSPLHF; D gene: TRBD1; clone size: -; V gene: TRBV10-2; J gene: TRBJ1-6
CDR3 DNA: TGTGCCAGCAATAACAGGGAAAATCAGCCCCAGCATTTT; CDR3 protein: CASNNRENQPQHF; D gene: -; clone size: -; V gene: TRBV2; J gene: TRBJ1-5